The entry below describes one T cell receptor (beta chain). The sample comes from a study of sequential checkpoint blockade in melanoma. Repertoires were generated with immunoSEQ multiplex PCR, while TCRdb's copy carries only in-frame clones and drops some. Of fewer than 15,000 clones listed, approximately 76% were seen once; the top ten hold about 50%. This sample's treatment: randomized to nivolumab then ipilimumab (arm A) or the reverse (arm B). The input for sequencing was CD8+ T cells sorted from blood (inferred from file names), taken from a patient given nivolumab and ipilimumab in sequence. This TCR came from a human patient with melanoma. Some clones in this sample may be carry-over from other donors' samples.

The CDR3 nucleotides read TGTGCCAGCAGTGCACACAGGGGGCGCCGGACCGGGGAGCTGTTTTTT. Amino acid sequence: CASSAHRGRRTGELFF. The V and J genes are TRBV25-1 and TRBJ2-2, with 9 bases aligning to TRBD1. V shed 4 bases and J 5 bases; nucleotides not matched to a gene: 8. The germline gives CDR1 MGHDK, CDR2 SYGVNS. The CDR3 extends over 16 amino acids.